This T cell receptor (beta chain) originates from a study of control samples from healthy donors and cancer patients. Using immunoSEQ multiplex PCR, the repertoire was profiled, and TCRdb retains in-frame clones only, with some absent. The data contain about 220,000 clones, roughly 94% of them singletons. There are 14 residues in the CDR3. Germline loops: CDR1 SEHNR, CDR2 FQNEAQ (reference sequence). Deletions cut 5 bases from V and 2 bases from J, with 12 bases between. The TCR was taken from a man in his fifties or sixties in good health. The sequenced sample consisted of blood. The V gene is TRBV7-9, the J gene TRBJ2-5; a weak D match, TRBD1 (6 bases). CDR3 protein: CASSPWTDQETQYF. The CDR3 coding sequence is TGTGCCAGCAGCCCCTGGACAGATCAAGAGACCCAGTACTTC.